This T cell receptor (beta chain) was sequenced during a study of cytomegalovirus exposure and HLA in healthy donors. General observations from the study: The classifier, whose performance was assessed in both the original and validation cohorts, reportedly diagnosed cytomegalovirus status with high specificity and sensitivity. For most TCR beta V segments, an earlier analysis put the productive rate at about 87% or about 30% of the time.

The V gene's germline CDR1 is MNHEY and CDR2 SVGAGI. Trimming pared 0 bases from V and 6 bases from J, leaving 9 bases between. The CDR3 contains 14 residues. PCR used 60 Vbeta primers and 13 Jbeta primers. Only in-frame clones appear in the TCRdb table, and some are missing; sequencing was by immunoSEQ multiplex PCR. The sample contains 150,000 to 200,000 clones, just under 80% of which appear only once. Remarks on this clone: What it binds is unknown.

The sample comprised PBMCs. This receptor was identified in a woman in her 30s in good health and CMV-seronegative. This chain links TRBV6-5 with TRBJ1-5, with D possibly being TRBD1 (6 bases). CDR3 sequence: CASSYSEGGQPQHF. The CDR3 DNA follows: TGTGCCAGCAGTTACTCAGAAGGGGGTCAGCCCCAGCATTTT.